This T cell receptor beta chain was captured by sequencing in a study of regulatory T cells in long-lasting Graves disease. Described time point: newly diagnosed GD, antithyroid drugs for less than 3 months. Preparation of the TCR library used RNA extracted from PBMCs. The V segment lost 4 bases and the J segment 4 bases; nucleotides outside the gene matches: 11. Germline CDR1 is SGHRS and CDR2 is YFSETQ. The CDR3 is made up of 17 amino acids. In its sample, this clonotype was seen many times. In building TCR beta libraries, iRepertoire HTBI primers were used together with Arm-PCR of CDR3 regions. TCRdb re-called the multiplex PCR reads with MiXCR, one entry per CDR3 protein. The repertoire holds some 250,000 distinct CDR3 sequences, with roughly 18% as singletons.

The clonotype was recovered from a female donor with Graves disease. This sequence joins TRBV5-1 and TRBJ2-1, with 10 bases lining up with TRBD2. The sequencing here drew on peripheral blood mononuclear cells (PBMCs), taken at new diagnosis, from a patient treated with antithyroid drugs. The CDR3: CASSLLAGVLGYNEQFF. The CDR3 nucleotides read TGCGCCAGCAGCCTGCTAGCGGGAGTATTGGGGTACAATGAGCAGTTCTTC.